A single sample is the source of the 19 T cell receptor beta chains below, sequenced in a study of shared clonotypes between healthy human individuals. The repertoire was sequenced with immunoSEQ multiplex PCR; TCRdb's copy has only in-frame clones and lacks some. The table has roughly 510,000 clones, 60% to 80% seen once. Sequencing was done on a sample of PBMCs. These receptors were taken from a woman aged 35 to 49 in good health. Some clones in this sample may be carry-over from other donors' samples.

This clone was seen ten or more times. Other nucleotide sequences from this sample produce the same CDR3. This chain uses TRBV28 with TRBJ2-7, with D tentatively TRBD2 (6 bases). V lost 0 bases, J lost 1 base, and 10 bases lay in between. This CDR3 contains 15 residues. CDR1 and CDR2 from the germline V gene are MDHEN and SYDVKM. Here the CDR3 reads CASSLWGTGSYEQYF. CDR3 coding DNA: TGTGCCAGCAGTTTATGGGGGACTGGATCCTACGAGCAGTACTTC.

The rearrangement joins TRBV7-2 to TRBJ2-7; 7 bases map to TRBD1. The CDR3 totals 14 residues. The germline CDR1 and CDR2 sequences are SGHTA and FQGNSA. J lost 5 bases, V lost 5 bases, and 9 bases had no gene match. The CDR3 nucleotides are TGTGCCAGCAGCCGTGACAGGGTGGGGAACGAGCAGTACTTC. Translating gives CASSRDRVGNEQYF.

This clone was detected only a few times. The chain carries TRBV28 and TRBJ1-2; tentative D call: TRBD1 (5 bases). CDR1 and CDR2 from the germline V gene are MDHEN and SYDVKM. The CDR3 totals 13 residues. V was pared by 1 base and J by 7 bases, with 10 bases between. The CDR3 sequence: CASSLSGLPGYTF. The CDR3 DNA reads as TGTGCCAGCAGTTTATCAGGGCTGCCTGGCTACACCTTC.

The chain is built from TRBV7-8 and TRBJ1-5; 7 bases match TRBD1. Trimming took 4 bases from V and 2 from J; bases not matched to a gene: 11. CDR3 length equals 17 residues. CDR1 and CDR2 from the germline V gene are SGHVS and FQNEAQ. CDR3 loop: CASSSYAGGMGNQPQHF. The CDR3 DNA reads TGTGCCAGCAGCTCTTACGCAGGGGGAATGGGCAATCAGCCCCAGCATTTT.

The CDR3 DNA reads TGTGCCAGCAGACCGGGTGCTAACTATGGCTACACCTTC. It translates to CASRPGANYGYTF. The V gene is TRBV2, the J gene TRBJ1-2; D not resolved. Germline V gene lookup returns CDR1 SNHLY and CDR2 FYNNEI. V was pared by 6 bases and J by 0 bases, with 8 bases between. CDR3 length: 13 residues.

This clone appeared a few times. J is TRBJ2-7 and V is TRBV4-1; D may be TRBD1 (6 bases). From germline, CDR1 is MGHRA and CDR2 YSYEKL. Trimming removed 0 bases from V and 3 bases from J, with 12 bases in between. This CDR3 spans 15 amino acids. CDR3 in amino acids: CASSQEGQGFYEQYF. The CDR3 DNA is TGCGCCAGCAGCCAAGAGGGGCAGGGGTTCTACGAGCAGTACTTC.

This clone occurred many times. This chain joins TRBV5-6 and TRBJ2-7; 9 bases line up with TRBD2. CDR1 and CDR2 from the germline V gene are SGHDT and YYEEEE. The CDR3 is 16 amino acids. The ends lost 3 bases at V and 6 bases at J; junction bases unmatched: 13. The DNA for the CDR3 is TGTGCCAGCAGCTGGGGGACCGGGACTAGCTTTTCCGAGCAGTACTTC. It is translated as CASSWGTGTSFSEQYF.

CDR3 nucleotide sequence: TGTGCCAGCAGCCAAGATCTAGGGACGTTTGAGACCCAGTACTTC. This gives the protein CASSQDLGTFETQYF. The rearrangement uses TRBV14 and TRBJ2-5; D assignment may be TRBD1 or TRBD2 (5 bases each). Trimming took 0 bases from V and 5 from J, leaving 13 bases between them. There are 15 residues in the CDR3. In germline, CDR1 is SGHDN, CDR2 FVKESK.

The chain uses TRBV11-2 and TRBJ2-7; 14 bases are a match to TRBD2. Unmatched junction bases numbered 7, after V lost 0 bases and J lost 0 bases. The germline CDR1 and CDR2 sequences are SGHAT and FQNNGV. The CDR3 totals 19 residues. The chain's CDR3 is CASSLEVGLAGGSSYEQYF. The CDR3 nucleotides read TGTGCCAGCAGCTTAGAGGTTGGACTAGCGGGAGGTAGCTCCTACGAGCAGTACTTC.

The chain joins TRBV6-1 to TRBJ2-6, with D possibly called TRBD1 or TRBD2 (6 bases each). The CDR3 is 15 residues long. Trimming removed 6 bases at V and 6 bases at J, with 15 bases between. CDR1 is MNHNS and CDR2 is SASEGT in the germline V gene. In DNA form, the CDR3 reads TGTGCCAGCAGAGGGGGACTGCACGAGGCCAACGTCCTGACTTTC. It translates to CASRGGLHEANVLTF.

The CDR3 DNA reads as TGCGCCAGCAGCTCGACAGGGTTGGGTAATGAAAAACTGTTTTTT. Its translation is CASSSTGLGNEKLFF. The chain couples TRBV5-1 to TRBJ1-4; 7 bases are shared with TRBD1. The trim removed 3 bases at V and 4 bases at J, leaving 6 bases unmatched. Per germline, CDR1 SGHRS and CDR2 YFSETQ. This CDR3 has 15 residues.

This chain links TRBV6-1 with TRBJ1-1, with 7 bases aligning to TRBD1. With V trimmed by 6 bases and J by 5 bases, 6 bases remained unmatched. The CDR3 spans 13 residues. Germline CDR1 and CDR2: MNHNS and SASEGT. The CDR3 protein is CASSTGVSTEAFF. CDR3 nucleotide sequence: TGTGCCAGCAGCACAGGGGTTTCGACTGAAGCTTTCTTT.

CDR3 DNA sequence: TGTGCCAGCAGCTTAGCAGGGTCGACCTATGGCTACACCTTC. Amino acids: CASSLAGSTYGYTF. The J gene is TRBJ1-2, the V gene TRBV7-9; D ambiguous. Per germline, CDR1 SEHNR and CDR2 FQNEAQ (reference sequence). Between the trimmed V and J ends, which lost 0 bases and 4 bases, there was a span of 9 bases. CDR3 length: 14 residues.

J is TRBJ1-2 and V is TRBV7-8, with TRBD1 matching over 7 bases. V lost 1 base, J lost 6 bases, and 5 bases stayed unmatched. The CDR3 length is 14 residues. The V gene's germline CDR1 is SGHVS and CDR2 FQNEAQ. CDR3 region: CASSLDRGGDGYTF. For the CDR3, the DNA is TGTGCCAGCAGCTTAGACAGGGGTGGGGATGGCTACACCTTC.

This rearrangement joins TRBV5-1 to TRBJ2-1; D unclear. The V gene lost 3 bases and the J gene lost 7 bases, with 17 bases spanning the gap. Germline V gene lookup returns CDR1 SGHRS and CDR2 YFSETQ. The CDR3 contains 15 residues. CDR3 loop: CASSWVAITGNEQFF. The CDR3 coding sequence is TGCGCCAGCAGCTGGGTCGCCATAACCGGAAATGAGCAGTTCTTC.

A word on this clone: Other DNA variants within this sample encode the same CDR3. The chain's CDR3 is CASSQGAGPSTDTQYF. The CDR3 bases are TGCGCCAGCAGCCAAGGGGCGGGCCCTAGCACAGATACGCAGTATTTT. The rearrangement joins TRBV4-1 to TRBJ2-3; a weak D match, TRBD2 (5 bases). V was cut by 1 base and J by 0 bases, with 11 bases left in between. The CDR3 is made up of 16 amino acids. CDR1 is MGHRA and CDR2 is YSYEKL in the germline V gene.

The V gene is TRBV19, the J gene TRBJ2-3; D is unclear. Germline V gene lookup returns CDR1 LNHDA and CDR2 SQIVND (reference sequence). This CDR3 comprises 14 residues. V lost 7 bases and J lost 0, with 11 bases in between. CDR3 protein: CASMQMSSTDTQYF. The CDR3 DNA follows: TGTGCCAGTATGCAGATGTCTAGCACAGATACGCAGTATTTT.

DNA for the CDR3: TGTGCCAGCAGCTTGGTGGGCGGACAGGGCGGCGAGCAGTACTTC. Protein: CASSLVGGQGGEQYF. The chain uses TRBV5-5 and TRBJ2-7, with 8 positions matching TRBD1. CDR3 length: 15 residues. Germline V lookup: CDR1 SGHKS, CDR2 YYEKEE (reference sequence). V trimming: 0 bases; J trimming: 6 bases; junction bases outside the gene matches: 8.

The chain is built from TRBV4-1 and TRBJ2-1, with D maybe TRBD2 (5 bases). The CDR3 length is 15 residues. Germline V gene lookup returns CDR1 MGHRA and CDR2 YSYEKL. The germline V and J ends were trimmed by 0 bases and 2 bases, with 8 bases remaining between them. The CDR3 sequence: CASSQDRGTYNEQFF. In DNA form, the CDR3 reads TGCGCCAGCAGCCAAGACCGGGGTACCTACAATGAGCAGTTCTTC.